Sequencing of this T cell receptor beta chain was carried out in a study of T cells in Graves' hyperthyroidism and ophthalmopathy. Overall study results and limits: The model made its ophthalmopathy prediction, and onset followed a median approximately six months later. Blood samples included most of the expanded thyroid clonotypes exceeding 0.001.

In germline, CDR1 is SEHNR, CDR2 FQNEAQ (reference sequence). This CDR3 comprises 16 residues. The V gene end was trimmed by 4 bases and the J gene end by 4 bases; junction bases not matched to a gene: 10. Turning to this clonotype: Antigen specificity is unknown.

Stability of Graves' hyperthyroidism was defined as absent ophthalmopathy progression within 18 months. Amplification of TCR beta CDR3 regions was performed using RNA transcripts as template. HTBI primers drove first-round RT-PCR of the TCR CDR3. TCRdb processed the multiplex PCR reads anew with MiXCR; each CDR3 protein has one entry. The table lists about 340,000 distinct CDR3 sequences, 15% to 20% of them singletons. The sample consisted of blood. The chain is built from TRBV7-9 and TRBJ2-3; 8 bases line up with TRBD1. The TCR was taken from a woman in her forties or fifties with Graves' hyperthyroidism. The CDR3 nucleotides are TGTGCCAGCAGCTCAGGACAGGGTGGTAGCGCAGATACGCAGTATTTT. Translating it yields CASSSGQGGSADTQYF.